A single sample is the source of the 3 T cell receptor beta chains below, sequenced in a study of blood T cells in healthy people across ages. It was with a sample-barcoded 5' primer and a J-beta primer mix that a second PCR of roughly 7 to 12 cycles was run. TCRdb analysed the 5' RACE reads with MiXCR anew, one entry per CDR3 protein. Of 650,000 to 900,000 distinct CDR3 sequences in the sample, approximately 65% are singletons; the top ten hold about 30%. Sequencing input: blood. Source of these receptors: a man aged 30 to 45 in good health.

V is TRBV18 and J is TRBJ2-6; tentative D call: TRBD1 (7 bases). Germline assignment: CDR1 KGHSH and CDR2 LQKENI. The CDR3 totals 22 residues. V was shortened by 3 bases and J by 0 bases, with 27 bases between the two germline ends. The CDR3 loop reads CASSPQVNLDREVRSGANVLTF. CDR3 bases: TGTGCCAGCTCACCGCAAGTCAACCTCGACAGGGAGGTCCGCTCTGGGGCCAACGTCCTGACTTTC.

CDR3 residues: CASSLAASSPGGANVLTF. The CDR3 coding sequence is TGTGCCAGCAGCTTAGCGGCTAGCTCCCCAGGTGGGGCCAACGTCCTGACTTTC. The chain employs TRBV7-2 and TRBJ2-6; possible D gene TRBD2, 5 bases. Germline values: CDR1 SGHTA, CDR2 FQGNSA. Trimming took off 0 bases at V and 3 bases at J, with 15 bases between the two ends. The CDR3 runs 18 residues.

This clonotype was counted once. This rearrangement joins TRBV2 to TRBJ1-4, with TRBD1 matching over 12 bases. Germline CDR1 SNHLY, CDR2 FYNNEI. The CDR3 covers 14 residues. After removal of 5 bases from V and 16 bases from J, the junction contained 11 bases not matched to a gene. CDR3 in amino acids: CASSYPGQGASPFF. CDR3 in DNA: TGTGCCAGCAGTTACCCGGGACAGGGGGCATCACCGTTTTTT.